These 2 T cell receptor beta chains originate from one sample sequenced in a study of cytomegalovirus exposure and HLA in healthy donors. The PCR made use of 60 Vbeta and 13 Jbeta primers. Here immunoSEQ multiplex PCR was the method, and the copy in TCRdb shows in-frame clones only, minus some. The repertoire holds roughly 100,000 clones, with approximately 80% as singletons. Specimen: PBMCs. The source of these receptors is a man in his fifties or sixties in good health and CMV-seronegative.

The rearrangement joins TRBV6-1 to TRBJ1-2, with D possibly matching TRBD1 (6 bases). Trimming cost V 6 bases and J 2 bases, with 13 bases left between them. The CDR3 has 14 residues. Germline V gene lookup returns CDR1 MNHNS and CDR2 SASEGT. The CDR3 sequence: CASSLLGQNYGYTF. The CDR3 nucleotides read TGTGCCAGCAGCCTATTAGGACAGAACTATGGCTACACCTTC.

The chain is built from TRBV5-6 and TRBJ2-1; 13 bases match TRBD2. The CDR3 has 14 amino acids. Germline lookup yields CDR1 SGHDT and CDR2 YYEEEE. Losses at the gene ends were 7 bases for V and 5 bases for J; bases not matched to a gene: 3. The CDR3 DNA is TGTGCCAGCGGGGGACTAGCGGGAAACAATGAGCAGTTCTTC. Translation gives CASGGLAGNNEQFF.